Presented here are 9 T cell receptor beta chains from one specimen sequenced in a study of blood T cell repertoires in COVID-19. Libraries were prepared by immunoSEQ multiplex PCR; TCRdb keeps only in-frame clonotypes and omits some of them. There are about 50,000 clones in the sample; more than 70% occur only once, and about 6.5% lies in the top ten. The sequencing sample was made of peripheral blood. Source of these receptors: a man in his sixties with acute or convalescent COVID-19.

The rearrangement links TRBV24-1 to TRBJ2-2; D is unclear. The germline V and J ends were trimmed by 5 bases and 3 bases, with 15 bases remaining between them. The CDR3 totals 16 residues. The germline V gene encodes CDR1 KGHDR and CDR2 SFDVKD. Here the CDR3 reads CATSAPRWRDTGELFF. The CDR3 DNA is TGTGCCACCAGTGCTCCGCGGTGGCGAGACACCGGGGAGCTGTTTTTT.

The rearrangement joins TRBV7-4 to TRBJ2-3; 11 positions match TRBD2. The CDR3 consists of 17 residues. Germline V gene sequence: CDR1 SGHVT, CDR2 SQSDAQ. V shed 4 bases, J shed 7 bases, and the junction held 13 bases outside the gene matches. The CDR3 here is CASSSGIAGGPEHTQYF. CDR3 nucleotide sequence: TGTGCCAGCAGCTCGGGGATAGCGGGAGGGCCGGAGCATACGCAGTATTTT.

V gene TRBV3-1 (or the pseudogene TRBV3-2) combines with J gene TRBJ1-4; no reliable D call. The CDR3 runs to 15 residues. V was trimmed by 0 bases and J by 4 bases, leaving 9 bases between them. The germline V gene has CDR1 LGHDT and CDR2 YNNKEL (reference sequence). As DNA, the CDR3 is TGTGCCAGCAGCCAAGATCACTCGTTTAATGAAAAACTGTTTTTT. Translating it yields CASSQDHSFNEKLFF.

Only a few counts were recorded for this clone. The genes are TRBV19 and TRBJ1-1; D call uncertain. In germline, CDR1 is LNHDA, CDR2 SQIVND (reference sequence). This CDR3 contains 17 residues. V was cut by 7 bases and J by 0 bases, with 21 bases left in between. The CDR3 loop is CASKLLNPFGMNTEAFF. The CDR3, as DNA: TGTGCCAGTAAATTATTGAACCCGTTCGGGATGAACACTGAAGCTTTCTTT. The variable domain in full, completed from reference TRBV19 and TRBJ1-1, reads DGGITQSPKYLFRKEGQNVTLSCEQNLNHDAMYWYRQDPGQGLRLIYYSQIVNDFQKGDIAEGYSVSREKKESFPLTVTSAQKNPTAFYLCASKLLNPFGMNTEAFFGQGTRLTVV.

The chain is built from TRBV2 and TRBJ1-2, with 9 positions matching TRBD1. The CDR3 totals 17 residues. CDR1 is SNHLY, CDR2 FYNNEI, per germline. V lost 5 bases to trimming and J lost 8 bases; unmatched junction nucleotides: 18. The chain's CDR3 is CASSSSGTGLNVGGYTF. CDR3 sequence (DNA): TGTGCCAGCAGTTCATCCGGGACAGGGCTTAACGTTGGGGGCTACACCTTC. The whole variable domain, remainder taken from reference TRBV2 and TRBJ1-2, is EPEVTQTPSHQVTQMGQEVILRCVPISNHLYFYWYRQILGQKVEFLVSFYNNEISEKSEIFDDQFSVERPDGSNFTLKIRSTKLEDSAMYFCASSSSGTGLNVGGYTFGSGTRLTVV.

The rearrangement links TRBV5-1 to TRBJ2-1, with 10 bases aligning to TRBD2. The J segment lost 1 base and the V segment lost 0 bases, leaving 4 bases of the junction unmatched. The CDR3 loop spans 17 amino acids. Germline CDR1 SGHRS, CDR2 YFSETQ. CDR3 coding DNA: TGCGCCAGCAGCTTGGCGAGCGGGAGGGATTCCTACAATGAGCAGTTCTTC. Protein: CASSLASGRDSYNEQFF.

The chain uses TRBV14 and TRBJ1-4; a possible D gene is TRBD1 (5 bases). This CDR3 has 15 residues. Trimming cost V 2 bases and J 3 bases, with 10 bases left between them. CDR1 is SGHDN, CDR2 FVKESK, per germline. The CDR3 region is CASSQQGGANEKLFF. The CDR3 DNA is TGTGCCAGCAGCCAACAGGGAGGAGCTAATGAAAAACTGTTTTTT.

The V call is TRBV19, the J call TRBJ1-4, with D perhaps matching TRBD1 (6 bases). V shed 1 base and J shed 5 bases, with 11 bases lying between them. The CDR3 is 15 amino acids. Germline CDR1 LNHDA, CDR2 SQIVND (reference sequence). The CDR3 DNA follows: TGTGCCAGTAGTATAGTTGGGACACCGAATGAAAAACTGTTTTTT. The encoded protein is CASSIVGTPNEKLFF.

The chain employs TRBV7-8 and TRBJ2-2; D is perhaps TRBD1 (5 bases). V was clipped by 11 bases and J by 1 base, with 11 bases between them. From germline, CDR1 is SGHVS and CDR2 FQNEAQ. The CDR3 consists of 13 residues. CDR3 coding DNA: TGTGCCGGGGCTGACCAGAACACCGGGGAGCTGTTTTTT. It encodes CAGADQNTGELFF.